A selection of T cell receptor beta chains follows, all from one sample in a study of T cells in Graves' hyperthyroidism and ophthalmopathy. TCRdb ran MiXCR on the multiplex PCR reads and lists one entry per CDR3 protein. The repertoire holds hundreds of thousands of distinct CDR3 sequences, about 45% seen once, with about 7% in the top ten. Sequencing was carried out using peripheral blood or thyroid tissue (not recorded which). The receptors here all came from an adult man with Graves' disease, either hyperthyroidism or ophthalmopathy (not recorded which). The CDR3 runs from the conserved cysteine through the conserved F or W. The D gene is left open where the match is weak. Clone size, where shown, is once, few, many, or a class for clones that have expanded.

CASSLADRGGGNQPQHF	TGTGCCAGCAGTTTAGCCGACAGGGGTGGCGGCAATCAGCCCCAGCATTTT	TRBV2	TRBD1	TRBJ1-5	.
CASGLAGGQETQYF	TGTGCCAGCGGGTTAGCGGGGGGGCAAGAGACCCAGTACTTC	TRBV6-5	TRBD2	TRBJ2-5	few
CASSLGGALGRSSYEQYF	TGTGCCAGCAGCTTGGGGGGGGCGTTGGGGAGGAGCTCCTACGAGCAGTACTTC	TRBV5-4	.	TRBJ2-7	few
CASKTSYTTYEQYF	TGTGCCAGCAAAACTTCATACACTACCTACGAGCAGTACTTC	TRBV7-9	.	TRBJ2-7	.
CASSYVLARGETQYF	TGTGCCAGCAGTTACGTACTAGCGCGGGGAGAGACCCAGTACTTC	TRBV6-6	TRBD2	TRBJ2-5	many
CSAQKPGQVNGYTF	TGCAGTGCGCAAAAACCGGGACAGGTGAATGGCTACACCTTC	TRBV20-1	TRBD1	TRBJ1-2	.
CASGGLRGELFF	TGTGCCAGCGGGGGACTGCGCGGAGAGCTGTTTTTT	TRBV19	.	TRBJ2-2	.
CARQGNTIYF	TGTGCCAGACAGGGGAACACCATATATTTT	TRBV2	TRBD1	TRBJ1-3	.
CASGVSSYEQYF	TGTGCTAGCGGGGTCAGCTCCTACGAGCAGTACTTC	TRBV2	TRBD2	TRBJ2-7	.
CASHDGPVTDEKLFF	TGTGCCAGCCACGACGGCCCTGTAACCGATGAAAAACTGTTTTTT	TRBV19	.	TRBJ1-4	.
CSVDSGRQGAQDF	TGCAGCGTTGATTCCGGGAGACAGGGGGCGCAGGACTTC	TRBV29-1	TRBD1	TRBJ2-7	.
CASSSSGTPAHNEQFF	TGTGCCAGCAGTTCATCCGGGACCCCCGCTCACAATGAGCAGTTCTTC	TRBV12-3/TRBV12-4	.	TRBJ2-1	.
CASSHVRQGAQYF	TGTGCCAGCAGTCACGTGCGGCAGGGGGCCCAGTACTTC	TRBV12-3/TRBV12-4	TRBD1	TRBJ2-5	once
CATDRMNTEAFF	TGTGCCACGGACAGGATGAACACTGAAGCTTTCTTT	TRBV25-1	TRBD1	TRBJ1-1	.
CAGGGNEKLFF	TGTGCCGGGGGGGGTAATGAAAAACTGTTTTTT	TRBV7-9	.	TRBJ1-4	few
CASNGARSGNTIYF	TGTGCCAGCAACGGAGCCCGCTCTGGAAACACCATATATTTT	TRBV12-3/TRBV12-4	.	TRBJ1-3	.
CASSLGLAGAYEQYF	TGTGCCAGCAGCTTAGGACTAGCGGGAGCCTACGAGCAGTACTTC	TRBV7-8	TRBD2	TRBJ2-7	many
CAISVVGPPGEQYF	TGTGCCATCAGTGTAGTCGGGCCCCCGGGCGAGCAGTACTTC	TRBV10-3	.	TRBJ2-7	.